The subject of this entry is one T cell receptor beta chain. These data originate in a study of T-cell reconstitution after alpha-beta-depleted transplantation in children. The V end lost 6 bases, the J end lost 4 bases, and 9 bases lay between the germline ends. The germline gives CDR1 DFQATT, CDR2 SNEGSKA (reference sequence). The CDR3 is 11 residues long. TCRbeta library construction was performed incorporating unique molecular identifiers. TCRdb reprocessed the PCR reads via MiXCR and lists one record per CDR3 protein. Counted here are about 540,000 distinct CDR3 sequences, about a sixth occurring once; the ten biggest clones make up approximately 3%.

The chain combines TRBV20-1 with TRBJ1-1, with D possibly being TRBD1 (5 bases). Sequenced material: PBMCs from the stem cell graft donor, taken from the stem cell graft. The TCR originated in a human donor who donated a stem cell graft to a child with acute lymphoblastic leukemia. Written as DNA, the CDR3 is TGCAGTGCGGGGCTCAGCACTGAAGCTTTCTTT. This translates into CSAGLSTEAFF.